What follows are 31 T cell receptor beta chains derived from one specimen sequenced in a study of blood T cell repertoires in COVID-19. Profiled with immunoSEQ multiplex PCR; TCRdb holds only in-frame clones, not every one. The sample has some 120,000 clones, more than 70% seen once. The specimen sequenced was peripheral blood. Source of these receptors: an elderly man with active or convalescent COVID-19.

CDR3 bases: TGTGCCAGCAGCTTAATCCACAGGGAGATCGGCTATGGCTACACCTTC. The encoded protein is CASSLIHREIGYGYTF. V gene TRBV7-9 combines with J gene TRBJ1-2; tentative D call: TRBD1 (6 bases). Trimming cost V 2 bases and J 4 bases, with 17 bases left between them. Germline CDR1 is SEHNR and CDR2 is FQNEAQ (reference sequence). This CDR3 is built from 16 residues.

The chain couples TRBV4-3 to TRBJ2-7, with D unresolved. CDR3 size: 13 residues. Trimming took 1 base from V and 4 from J, leaving 8 bases between them. CDR1 LGHNA and CDR2 YSLEER come from the germline V gene. The DNA for the CDR3 is TGCGCCAGCAGCCAAGCGCGGCAGTACGAGCAGTACTTC. It codes for CASSQARQYEQYF.

This rearrangement joins TRBV7-2 to TRBJ2-1; 11 nucleotides align to TRBD1. This CDR3 comprises 16 residues. Germline CDR1 is SGHTA and CDR2 is FQGNSA. The V and J ends lost 1 base and 4 bases, in that order; junction bases with no gene match: 3. CDR3 loop: CASSLVGTGGYNEQFF. CDR3 in DNA: TGTGCCAGCAGCTTAGTCGGGACAGGGGGATACAATGAGCAGTTCTTC.

A word on this clone: Within the sample, other DNA sequences also encode this same CDR3. This chain links TRBV14 with TRBJ1-2; no reliable D call. The V and J ends lost 1 base and 5 bases respectively, with 8 bases between them. Germline V gene lookup returns CDR1 SGHDN and CDR2 FVKESK. The CDR3 length is 13 residues. CDR3: CASSQGSGYGYTF. DNA of the CDR3: TGTGCCAGCAGCCAAGGTTCCGGGTATGGCTACACCTTC.

This clone was found a few times. The chain recombines TRBV6-5 with TRBJ1-5; 7 nucleotides line up with TRBD1. Germline V gene sequence: CDR1 MNHEY, CDR2 SVGAGI. Trimming removed 8 bases from V and 5 bases from J; junction bases left unmatched: 9. The CDR3 is 14 amino acids. The CDR3 loop reads CASGPQGTDQPQHF. The CDR3, as DNA: TGTGCCAGCGGCCCACAGGGGACGGATCAGCCCCAGCATTTT.

The CDR3 spells CASSSRFEKLFF. Here the CDR3 DNA reads TGTGCCAGCAGTTCCCGTTTTGAAAAACTGTTTTTT. The chain combines TRBV12-3 or TRBV12-4 with TRBJ1-4; no clear D gene. This CDR3 has 12 residues. Trimming left V 4 bases short and J 7 bases short, with 7 bases between.

This rearrangement joins TRBV7-9 to TRBJ1-4; D is perhaps TRBD1 (5 bases). V lost 1 base and J 12 bases, leaving 9 bases between the germline ends. This CDR3 is 12 amino acids long. Germline V CDR1 and CDR2: SEHNR, FQNEAQ (reference sequence). The CDR3 loop reads CASSLVQGELFF. As DNA, the CDR3 is TGTGCCAGCAGCTTAGTCCAGGGCGAACTGTTTTTT.

The rearrangement links TRBV27 to TRBJ2-1, with a tentative D call TRBD2 (5 bases). CDR3 length: 12 residues. Germline values: CDR1 MNHEY, CDR2 SMNVEV (reference sequence). CDR3 region: CGPGYSYNEQFF. In nucleotides, the CDR3 is TGTGGTCCGGGGTACTCCTACAATGAGCAGTTCTTC.

This rearrangement joins TRBV5-1 to TRBJ1-1; a possible D gene is TRBD1 (5 bases). The CDR3 loop spans 18 amino acids. Germline values: CDR1 SGHRS, CDR2 YFSETQ. The V end was cut by 0 bases, the J end by 0 bases, with 18 bases between. CDR3 DNA: TGCGCCAGCAGCTTGGAAGCAGGGATCACCCTCATGAACACTGAAGCTTTCTTT. Translation gives CASSLEAGITLMNTEAFF.

The V gene is TRBV12-5, the J gene TRBJ1-2; D perhaps matches TRBD1 (5 bases). V gave up 6 bases and J gave up 6 bases, with 14 bases separating them. There are 13 residues in the CDR3. Per germline, CDR1 LGHNT and CDR2 FRNRAP. The DNA for the CDR3 is TGTGCTAGTGGGGAGACAGCCTCCCATGGCTACACCTTC. It translates to CASGETASHGYTF.

The rearrangement joins TRBV28 to TRBJ1-1, with 9 bases identical to TRBD1. Trimming cost V 5 bases and J 4 bases; bases outside gene matches: 11. The CDR3 is 16 amino acids. In germline, CDR1 is MDHEN, CDR2 SYDVKM. Here the CDR3 reads CASSLGQGRYGTEAFF. CDR3 DNA sequence: TGTGCCAGCAGTCTCGGACAGGGGAGGTATGGCACTGAAGCTTTCTTT.

The chain links TRBV6-5 to TRBJ2-4; 7 bases match TRBD1. V was pared by 5 bases and J by 7 bases, with 5 bases of the junction left unmatched. Germline V CDR1 and CDR2: MNHEY, SVGAGI. There are 13 residues in the CDR3. CDR3 region: CASSTYRGNIQYF. CDR3 bases: TGTGCCAGCAGTACCTACAGGGGCAACATTCAGTACTTC.

The rearrangement links TRBV15 to TRBJ1-4; possibly TRBD1 for D (5 bases). Germline loops: CDR1 LNHNV, CDR2 YYDKDF (reference sequence). This CDR3 is built from 15 residues. The V and J ends lost 0 bases and 5 bases respectively, with 10 bases between them. The DNA for the CDR3 is TGTGCCACCAGCAGAGATCCCGGGGGGAATGAAAAACTGTTTTTT. Protein product: CATSRDPGGNEKLFF.

The chain carries TRBV6-6 and TRBJ2-7, with 10 bases that match TRBD2. The germline V gene encodes CDR1 MNHNY and CDR2 SVGAGI (reference sequence). V shed 6 bases, J shed 4 bases, and the junction held 6 bases outside the gene matches. The CDR3 consists of 14 residues. CDR3 bases: TGTGCCAGCAGCCTCACTAGCGGGGTTTACGAGCAGTACTTC. Amino acids: CASSLTSGVYEQYF.

The sample holds a few counts of this clone. This rearrangement joins TRBV18 to TRBJ1-1; possible D gene TRBD1, 5 bases. The germline gives CDR1 KGHSH, CDR2 LQKENI. The V end lost 4 bases, the J end lost 1 base, and 10 bases lay between the germline ends. CDR3 length equals 14 residues. The CDR3 reads CASSQGIQNTEAFF. The DNA for the CDR3 is TGTGCCAGCTCACAGGGGATCCAGAACACTGAAGCTTTCTTT.

This chain's CDR3 is CASSMISGGAAKNIQYF. Here the CDR3 DNA reads TGTGCCAGTAGTATGATTTCAGGGGGCGCCGCCAAAAACATTCAGTACTTC. The J gene is TRBJ2-4, the V gene TRBV19, with 8 nucleotides matching TRBD1. The CDR3 loop spans 17 amino acids. V trimming: 3 bases; J trimming: 1 base; junction bases outside the gene matches: 8. Germline V gene lookup returns CDR1 LNHDA and CDR2 SQIVND (reference sequence).

The chain uses TRBV7-2 and TRBJ2-5, with 7 bases fitting TRBD2. Germline CDR1 and CDR2: SGHTA and FQGNSA. Trimming at V came to 6 bases and at J to 4 bases, leaving 5 bases not matched to a gene. The CDR3 runs to 13 residues. CDR3 sequence: CASSYGLGETQYF. DNA of the CDR3: TGTGCCAGCAGTTATGGACTAGGAGAGACCCAGTACTTC. Full variable domain (outside the CDR3, taken from reference TRBV7-2 and TRBJ2-5): GAGVSQSPSNKVTEKGKDVELRCDPISGHTALYWYRQSLGQGLEFLIYFQGNSAPDKSGLPSDRFSAERTGGSVSTLTIQRTQQEDSAVYLCASSYGLGETQYFGPGTRLLVL.

The chain couples TRBV3-1 (or the pseudogene TRBV3-2) to TRBJ1-4; D is unclear. V shed 4 bases and J shed 7 bases, with 13 bases lying between them. The germline CDR1 and CDR2 sequences are LGHDT and YNNKEL (reference sequence). The CDR3 contains 14 residues. Written as DNA, the CDR3 is TGTGCCAGCAGCCCCTCAGGAGGAGGTGAAAAACTGTTTTTT. Protein sequence: CASSPSGGGEKLFF.

CDR3 in amino acids: CASSSSKQGEQYF. The DNA for the CDR3 is TGTGCCAGCAGTTCGAGTAAACAGGGCGAGCAGTACTTC. V usage is TRBV27 and J usage is TRBJ2-7; tentative D call: TRBD1 (6 bases). This CDR3 is 13 amino acids long. V was shortened by 4 bases and J by 6 bases, with 13 bases between the two germline ends. The germline gives CDR1 MNHEY, CDR2 SMNVEV (reference sequence).

This clone was seen a handful of times. This chain joins TRBV2 and TRBJ1-5, with TRBD1 matching over 12 bases. The CDR3 runs 16 residues. The germline gives CDR1 SNHLY, CDR2 FYNNEI. V shed 6 bases, J shed 2 bases, and the junction held 5 bases outside the gene matches. CDR3: CASRAGTGGGNQPQHF. As DNA, the CDR3 is TGTGCCAGCAGAGCCGGGACAGGGGGCGGCAATCAGCCCCAGCATTTT. Full variable domain (missing parts from reference TRBV2 and TRBJ1-5): EPEVTQTPSHQVTQMGQEVILRCVPISNHLYFYWYRQILGQKVEFLVSFYNNEISEKSEIFDDQFSVERPDGSNFTLKIRSTKLEDSAMYFCASRAGTGGGNQPQHFGDGTRLSIL.

J is TRBJ1-4 and V is TRBV6-5, with 7 bases that match TRBD1. V trimming: 6 bases; J trimming: 1 base; junction bases outside the gene matches: 5. This CDR3 is 15 amino acids long. Germline V gene lookup returns CDR1 MNHEY and CDR2 SVGAGI. The CDR3 DNA reads as TGTGCCAGCAGGGGCAGGGGGAAAACTAATGAAAAACTGTTTTTT. Translated: CASRGRGKTNEKLFF.

The chain recombines TRBV6-2 or TRBV6-3 with TRBJ2-7; TRBD1 is a possible D gene (6 bases). This CDR3 has 17 residues. V lost 0 bases to trimming and J lost 0 bases, with 15 bases between them. Germline CDR1 and CDR2: MNHEY and SVGEGT. CDR3 sequence: CASSYSGGWASSYEQYF. The CDR3 bases are TGTGCCAGCAGTTACTCTGGGGGCTGGGCGAGCTCCTACGAGCAGTACTTC.

The chain couples TRBV12-3 or TRBV12-4 to TRBJ1-2; D is uncertain. This CDR3 spans 13 amino acids. The V gene lost 7 bases and the J gene lost 8 bases, with 17 bases spanning the gap. The CDR3 region is CASTIADGGGYTF. The DNA for the CDR3 is TGTGCCAGCACCATTGCGGACGGAGGGGGCTACACCTTC.

The chain links TRBV10-3 to TRBJ2-7, with D possibly TRBD1 on 6 matching bases. The germline V gene has CDR1 ENHRY and CDR2 SYGVKD. Trimming removed 6 bases from V and 7 bases from J, with 16 bases in between. The CDR3 length is 13 residues. CDR3 sequence reads: CAIRADRSGEQYF. The CDR3 nucleotides are TGTGCCATCAGGGCAGACAGGTCGGGGGAGCAGTACTTC.

The chain employs TRBV2 and TRBJ1-4; 8 bases agree with TRBD1. The germline V gene encodes CDR1 SNHLY and CDR2 FYNNEI. V shed 3 bases, J shed 0 bases, and the junction held 3 bases outside the gene matches. The CDR3 is 16 residues long. This CDR3 reads CASSDMTGATNEKLFF. The CDR3 DNA follows: TGTGCCAGCAGTGATATGACAGGGGCAACTAATGAAAAACTGTTTTTT.

This clone was detected a few times. J is TRBJ2-1 and V is TRBV9; D gene uncertain. V was shortened by 0 bases and J by 0 bases, with 7 bases between the two germline ends. Germline lookup yields CDR1 SGDLS and CDR2 YYNGEE. CDR3 length: 15 amino acids. CDR3 sequence: CASSVDMSSYNEQFF. The CDR3 DNA is TGTGCCAGCAGCGTAGATATGAGCTCCTACAATGAGCAGTTCTTC.

The CDR3 protein is CATSRVPKPGQGSWPQHF. CDR3 nucleotide sequence: TGTGCCACCAGCAGAGTACCTAAACCGGGACAGGGATCTTGGCCCCAGCATTTT. The chain joins TRBV15 to TRBJ1-5; 9 nucleotides align to TRBD1. The CDR3 contains 18 residues. V lost 1 base, J lost 9 bases, and 16 bases stayed unmatched. Germline loops: CDR1 LNHNV, CDR2 YYDKDF (reference sequence).

The table lists this clone with a few counts. The J gene is TRBJ2-7, the V gene TRBV9, with D uncertain. The germline V gene encodes CDR1 SGDLS and CDR2 YYNGEE. V gave up 0 bases and J gave up 3 bases, with 10 bases separating them. This CDR3 is built from 14 residues. CDR3 in DNA: TGTGCCAGCAGCGTAGGAGGATTCAACTACGAGCAGTACTTC. Translated: CASSVGGFNYEQYF.

The J gene is TRBJ2-3, the V gene TRBV5-1; 8 bases agree with TRBD1. The CDR3 runs 17 residues. Germline CDR1 reads SGHRS; CDR2 reads YFSETQ. V lost 9 bases, J lost 1 base, and 16 bases stayed unmatched. CDR3 loop: CAKRDSFQDRGTDTQYF. The CDR3, as DNA: TGCGCCAAGCGAGACAGCTTTCAGGACAGGGGCACAGATACGCAGTATTTT.

The chain is built from TRBV7-2 and TRBJ2-3; 11 nucleotides line up with TRBD2. The CDR3 length is 19 residues. Germline V CDR1 and CDR2: SGHTA, FQGNSA. Losses at the gene ends were 5 bases for V and 1 base for J; bases not matched to a gene: 14. CDR3 in DNA: TGTGCCAGCAGCCAAGGCCTTAGCGGGGGGGCTTACGGCACAGATACGCAGTATTTT. As protein: CASSQGLSGGAYGTDTQYF.

This clone was observed a single time. The rearrangement joins TRBV10-3 to TRBJ2-7; D call uncertain. CDR1 and CDR2 (germline): ENHRY, SYGVKD. The CDR3 has 14 amino acids. Trimming removed 0 bases at V and 5 bases at J, with 11 bases between. The CDR3 coding sequence is TGTGCCATCAGTGAGTCTCACCAGGCCAACGAGCAGTACTTC. Its translation is CAISESHQANEQYF.